A selection of T cell receptor beta chains follows, all from one sample in a study of blood T cell repertoires in COVID-19. Repertoires were generated with immunoSEQ multiplex PCR, while TCRdb's copy carries only in-frame clones and drops some. This table has about 110,000 clones, 84% appearing once. What was sequenced was peripheral blood. The receptors derive from a woman aged 60 to 75 with acute or convalescent COVID-19. Each CDR3 is given with its conserved first and last residue. A D gene is named only where the DNA matches it firmly. Size tells how often a clone was seen (once, few, many) or the class of an expanded clone, and some rows leave it out.

abundance	v_gene	j_gene	d_gene	CDR3nt	CDR3aa
.	TRBV3-1/TRBV3-2	TRBJ2-3	.	TGTGCCAGCAGCCCTAGCACAGATACGCAGTATTTT	CASSPSTDTQYF
.	TRBV7-8	TRBJ1-1	.	TGTGCCAGCAGCTTACAGGGGCCCAACACTGAAGCTTTCTTT	CASSLQGPNTEAFF
few	TRBV27	TRBJ1-1	.	TGTGCCAGCAGTCCGTCACAGTCGAACACTGAAGCTTTCTTT	CASSPSQSNTEAFF
.	TRBV5-1	TRBJ1-3	TRBD1	TGCGCCAGCAGCTTGGGGGCAGGGGGCTACTCTGGAAACACCATATATTTT	CASSLGAGGYSGNTIYF
once	TRBV3-1/TRBV3-2	TRBJ2-7	.	TGTGCCAGCAGCCAAGCGGGGAGGTCCTACGAGCAGTACTTC	CASSQAGRSYEQYF
.	TRBV19	TRBJ1-3	.	TGTGCCAGTACCATAGTACCCTCTGGAAACACCATATATTTT	CASTIVPSGNTIYF
.	TRBV4-2	TRBJ2-7	TRBD1	TGTGCCAGCAGCCTCACCGGGACAGGAGGCTACGAGCAGTACTTC	CASSLTGTGGYEQYF
.	TRBV5-1	TRBJ2-2	TRBD1	TGCGCCAGCAGCTCGGACAGGCCTACTAGGAACACCGGGGAGCTGTTTTTT	CASSSDRPTRNTGELFF
.	TRBV2	TRBJ1-2	TRBD1	TGTGCCAGCAGTGAACAGGGGGCGTATGGCTACACCTTC	CASSEQGAYGYTF
.	TRBV25-1	TRBJ2-2	.	TGTGCCAGCAGTGAGGACTACACCGGGGAGCTGTTTTTT	CASSEDYTGELFF
.	TRBV2	TRBJ1-1	.	TGTGCCACCACCCTATACGGGGCTGAAGCTTTCTTT	CATTLYGAEAFF
.	TRBV6-5	TRBJ2-1	.	TGTGCCAGCAGTTCCTCAGTACCAGCCTACAATGAGCAGTTCTTC	CASSSSVPAYNEQFF
.	TRBV5-7	TRBJ1-5	.	TGTGCCAGCAGCTTGTTGGGCGCAGGGGATAGCAATCAGCCCCAGCATTTT	CASSLLGAGDSNQPQHF
.	TRBV2	TRBJ1-1	.	TGTGCCAGCAGCCAACAGATGAACACTGAAGCTTTCTTT	CASSQQMNTEAFF
.	TRBV3-1/TRBV3-2	TRBJ2-7	.	TGTGCCAGCAGCCAAACAGTGGCCTACGAGCAGTACTTC	CASSQTVAYEQYF
.	TRBV15	TRBJ2-3	.	TGTGCCACCAGCAGACGTAGCGGATCTAGCACAGATACGCAGTATTTT	CATSRRSGSSTDTQYF
.	TRBV28	TRBJ2-5	.	TGTGCCAGCAGTTTAAACGGGGAGACCCAGTACTTC	CASSLNGETQYF
.	TRBV9	TRBJ1-3	.	TGTGCCAGCAGCGTAGATGCGGGGGCGGGAAACACCATATATTTT	CASSVDAGAGNTIYF
.	TRBV2	TRBJ2-5	TRBD2	TGTGCCAGCAGTGCCGGGACTAACCAAGAGACCCAGTACTTC	CASSAGTNQETQYF
.	TRBV15	TRBJ2-4	.	TGTGCCACCAGCAGAGAGAGTAGGGGCCTACTCAAAAACATTCAGTACTTC	CATSRESRGLLKNIQYF
.	TRBV29-1	TRBJ2-2	.	TGCAGCGTAAGACAACCGACAGACACCGGGGAGCTGTTTTTT	CSVRQPTDTGELFF
.	TRBV28	TRBJ2-1	TRBD2	TGTGCCAGCTTTCCGGGACTAGGGGGGTTCGGCTCCTACAATGAGCAGTTCTTC	CASFPGLGGFGSYNEQFF
.	TRBV21-1	TRBJ1-2	.	TGTGCCAGCAGCGCCCACTCTAGAACTAACTATGGCTACACCTTC	CASSAHSRTNYGYTF
many	TRBV5-4	TRBJ2-1	.	TGTGCCAGCAGCTTGGTTGGGAGGGTAGGGGGGAATGAGCAGTTCTTC	CASSLVGRVGGNEQFF
.	TRBV7-9	TRBJ1-6	TRBD1	TGTGCCAGCAGCCCCAGAGGACAGGGCGATAATTCACCCCTCCACTTT	CASSPRGQGDNSPLHF
.	TRBV6-4	TRBJ2-2	.	TGTGCCAGCAGTGTTGGACAGAACACCGGGGAGCTGTTTTTT	CASSVGQNTGELFF
.	TRBV19	TRBJ2-3	TRBD2	TGTGCCATTAGCGGGGGGCACAGCACAGATACGCAGTATTTT	CAISGGHSTDTQYF
.	TRBV5-1	TRBJ2-5	.	TGCGCCAGCAGCTTGGGGACAGAAGAGACCCAGTACTTC	CASSLGTEETQYF
.	TRBV5-6	TRBJ2-3	.	TGTGCCAGCAGCAGCACCACAGATACGCAGTATTTT	CASSSTTDTQYF
.	TRBV3-1/TRBV3-2	TRBJ2-6	.	TGTGCCAGCAGCCAAGACAGTTCTGGGGCCAACGTCCTGACTTTC	CASSQDSSGANVLTF
.	TRBV5-1	TRBJ1-4	.	TGCGCCAGCAGCTTGGAACCGACGGGGGGAAATGAAAAACTGTTTTTT	CASSLEPTGGNEKLFF
.	TRBV5-1	TRBJ2-1	TRBD2	TGCGCCAGCAGAGTAGCGGGGGCCGACAATGAGCAGTTCTTC	CASRVAGADNEQFF
.	TRBV9	TRBJ2-7	TRBD2	TGTGCCAGCAGCGGCGAGGGGGATAGCGGGAGGAGCTCCTACGAGCAGTACTTC	CASSGEGDSGRSSYEQYF
.	TRBV19	TRBJ1-2	TRBD1	TGTGCCAGTACCAACAGGGGGGGGACAGCATATGGCTACACCTTC	CASTNRGGTAYGYTF
.	TRBV29-1	TRBJ1-1	.	TGCAGCGTTCGCCCCGGGGGAAGTGGAACTGAAGCTTTCTTT	CSVRPGGSGTEAFF
.	TRBV20-1	TRBJ1-5	.	TGCAGTGCTAGTCAGGATAGCAATCAGCCCCAGCATTTT	CSASQDSNQPQHF